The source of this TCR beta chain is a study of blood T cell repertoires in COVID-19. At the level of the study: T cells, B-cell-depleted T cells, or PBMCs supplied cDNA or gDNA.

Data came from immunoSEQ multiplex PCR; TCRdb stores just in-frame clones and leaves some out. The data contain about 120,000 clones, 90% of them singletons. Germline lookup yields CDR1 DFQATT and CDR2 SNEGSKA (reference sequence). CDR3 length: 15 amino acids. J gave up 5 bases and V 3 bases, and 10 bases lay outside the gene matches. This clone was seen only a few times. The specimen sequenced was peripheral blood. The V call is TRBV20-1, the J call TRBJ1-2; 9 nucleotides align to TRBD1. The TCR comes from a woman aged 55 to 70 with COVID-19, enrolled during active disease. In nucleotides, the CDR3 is TGCAGTGCTAGTGGAGACAGGGGGGTTTCTTATGGCTACACCTTC. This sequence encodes CSASGDRGVSYGYTF.